This T cell receptor (beta chain) emerged from a study of shared clonotypes between healthy human individuals. General study results and limits: Across subsets, estimated richness was generally greater for naive than for memory populations. Non-shared clonotypes had lower generation probabilities than those shared by all four donors.

Per germline, CDR1 SGHTA and CDR2 FQGNSA. V lost 4 bases, J lost 6 bases, and 4 bases lay in between. There are 11 residues in the CDR3. Sorted-subset replicate PCRs used 200 ng DNA, 25,000 to 30,000 T cell genomes. Here immunoSEQ multiplex PCR was the method, and the copy in TCRdb shows in-frame clones only, minus some. The table lists approximately 2,300,000 clones, just under 95% of them singletons. Points on this clone: The antigen is undetermined.

This chain joins TRBV7-2 and TRBJ2-4; D not certain. The sequence derives from a man aged 18 to 35 in good health. Some clones in this sample may be carry-over from other donors' samples. Sequencing input: naive CD4+ T cells from PBMCs. Indicated subset: CD45RA+ positively selected. CDR3 bases: TGTGCCAGCAGCTCGGGAAACATTCAGTACTTC. Amino acids: CASSSGNIQYF. Full variable domain (missing parts from reference TRBV7-2 and TRBJ2-4): GAGVSQSPSNKVTEKGKDVELRCDPISGHTALYWYRQSLGQGLEFLIYFQGNSAPDKSGLPSDRFSAERTGGSVSTLTIQRTQQEDSAVYLCASSSGNIQYFGAGTRLSVL.